This T cell receptor beta chain derives from a study of shared clonotypes between healthy human individuals. Overall study findings and caveats: Only a few donors were included, so the genetic and exposure-history diversity represented was limited.

V shed 0 bases and J shed 4 bases, with 11 bases lying between them. CDR1 SGHDN and CDR2 FVKESK come from the germline V gene. CDR3 length equals 15 residues. Every unsorted PBMC PCR replicate was loaded with approximately 0.3 ug DNA, roughly 30,000 T cell genomes. Ten immunoSEQ deep assay plates were used to sequence the DNA of unsorted PBMCs. Some clones are missing from TCRdb's copy, which holds only in-frame ones; the method was immunoSEQ multiplex PCR. The table lists about 530,000 clones, about three quarters of them singletons. With regard to this clone: Its antigen is as yet unknown.

Every one of the donors was a Caucasian adult that lived in Nashville, Tennessee. This TCR was sampled from a woman between 40 and 55 years old in good health. Some clones in this sample may be carry-over from other donors' samples. The sample was PBMCs. The chain combines TRBV14 with TRBJ2-3; weak D call: TRBD2 (7 bases). The CDR3 loop reads CASSQDSGGPDTQYF. CDR3 coding DNA: TGTGCCAGCAGCCAAGATTCCGGGGGGCCAGATACGCAGTATTTT. The complete variable domain, with remaining parts taken from reference TRBV14 and TRBJ2-3, reads EAGVTQFPSHSVIEKGQTVTLRCDPISGHDNLYWYRRVMGKEIKFLLHFVKESKQDESGMPNNRFLAERTGGTYSTLKVQPAELEDSGVYFCASSQDSGGPDTQYFGPGTRLTVL.